This T cell receptor beta chain derives from a study of glioma-infiltrating T cells after dendritic cell vaccination. The CDR3 is made up of 15 amino acids. From germline, CDR1 is LNHDA and CDR2 SQIVND (reference sequence). V lost 3 bases and J 2 bases, leaving 13 bases between the germline ends. Assay: immunoSEQ multiplex PCR; the TCRdb copy retains only in-frame clones and omits some. This table holds approximately 85,000 clones, 85% found once. Time point in this sample: after dendritic cell vaccination, including at tumor progression/relapse. V usage is TRBV19 and J usage is TRBJ1-2, with D tentatively TRBD1 (5 bases). Material: blood, obtained after dendritic cell vaccination. The source is a human donor with glioblastoma. CDR3 sequence reads: CASSMGSGVNYGYTF. In nucleotides, the CDR3 is TGTGCCAGTAGTATGGGGTCGGGGGTCAACTATGGCTACACCTTC.